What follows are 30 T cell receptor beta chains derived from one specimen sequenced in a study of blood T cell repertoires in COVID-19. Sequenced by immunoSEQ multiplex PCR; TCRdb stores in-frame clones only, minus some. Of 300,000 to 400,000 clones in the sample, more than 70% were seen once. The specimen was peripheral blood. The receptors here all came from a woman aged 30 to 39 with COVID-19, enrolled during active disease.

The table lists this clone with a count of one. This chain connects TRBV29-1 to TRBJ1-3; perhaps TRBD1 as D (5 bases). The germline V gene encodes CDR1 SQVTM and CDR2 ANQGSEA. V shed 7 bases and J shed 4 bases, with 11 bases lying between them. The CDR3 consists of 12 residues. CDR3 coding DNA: TGCAGCGGGCGGGGCGCGGGAAACACCATATATTTT. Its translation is CSGRGAGNTIYF.

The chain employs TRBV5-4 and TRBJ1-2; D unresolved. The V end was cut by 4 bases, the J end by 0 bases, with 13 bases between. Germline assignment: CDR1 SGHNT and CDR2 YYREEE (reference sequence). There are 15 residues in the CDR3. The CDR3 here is CASSPAADSNYGYTF. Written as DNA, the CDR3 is TGTGCCAGCAGCCCGGCGGCAGACTCTAACTATGGCTACACCTTC.

CDR3 region: CATSTESLAGGTDTQYF. The CDR3 coding sequence is TGTGCCACCAGCACCGAATCTTTAGCGGGGGGGACAGATACGCAGTATTTT. The rearrangement joins TRBV15 to TRBJ2-3, with 11 nucleotides matching TRBD2. The V segment lost 4 bases and the J segment 3 bases; nucleotides outside the gene matches: 9. Germline V lookup: CDR1 LNHNV, CDR2 YYDKDF (reference sequence). The CDR3 has 17 amino acids.

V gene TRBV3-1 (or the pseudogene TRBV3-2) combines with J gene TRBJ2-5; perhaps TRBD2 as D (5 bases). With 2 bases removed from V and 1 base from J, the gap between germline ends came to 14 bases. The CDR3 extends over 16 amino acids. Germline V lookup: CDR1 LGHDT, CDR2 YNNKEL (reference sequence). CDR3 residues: CASSQWQRQVQETQYF. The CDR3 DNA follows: TGTGCCAGCAGCCAATGGCAGCGGCAGGTCCAAGAGACCCAGTACTTC.

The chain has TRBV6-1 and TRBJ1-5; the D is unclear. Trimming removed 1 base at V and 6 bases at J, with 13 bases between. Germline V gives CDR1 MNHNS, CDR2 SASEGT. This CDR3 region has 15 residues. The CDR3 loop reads CASSEVITRGQPQHF. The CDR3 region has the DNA TGTGCCAGCAGTGAAGTCATCACGCGGGGTCAGCCCCAGCATTTT.

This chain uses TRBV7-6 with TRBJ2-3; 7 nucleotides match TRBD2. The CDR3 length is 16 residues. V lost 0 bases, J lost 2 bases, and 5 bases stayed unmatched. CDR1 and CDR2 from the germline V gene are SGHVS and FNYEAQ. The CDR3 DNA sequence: TGTGCCAGCAGCTTAGCGGGCCGGGGGGACACAGATACGCAGTATTTT. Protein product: CASSLAGRGDTDTQYF.

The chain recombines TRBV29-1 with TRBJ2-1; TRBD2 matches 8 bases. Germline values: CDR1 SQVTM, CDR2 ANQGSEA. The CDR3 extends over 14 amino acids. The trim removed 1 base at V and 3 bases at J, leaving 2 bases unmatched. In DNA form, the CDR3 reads TGCAGCGTTGAAGTAGCGGGACTCTACAATGAGCAGTTCTTC. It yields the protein CSVEVAGLYNEQFF.

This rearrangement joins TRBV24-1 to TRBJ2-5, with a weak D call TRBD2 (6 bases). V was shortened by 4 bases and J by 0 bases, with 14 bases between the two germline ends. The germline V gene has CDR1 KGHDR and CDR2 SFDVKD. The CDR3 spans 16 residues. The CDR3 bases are TGTGCCACCAGTGAAACAGGAGGAGGGGACCAAGAGACCCAGTACTTC. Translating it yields CATSETGGGDQETQYF.

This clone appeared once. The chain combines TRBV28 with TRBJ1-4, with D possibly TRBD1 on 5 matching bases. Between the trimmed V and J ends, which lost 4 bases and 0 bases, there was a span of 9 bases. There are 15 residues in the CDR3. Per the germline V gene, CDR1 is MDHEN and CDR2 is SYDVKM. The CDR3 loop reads CASSSSGSTNEKLFF. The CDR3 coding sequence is TGTGCCAGCAGTTCGTCAGGGTCAACTAATGAAAAACTGTTTTTT.

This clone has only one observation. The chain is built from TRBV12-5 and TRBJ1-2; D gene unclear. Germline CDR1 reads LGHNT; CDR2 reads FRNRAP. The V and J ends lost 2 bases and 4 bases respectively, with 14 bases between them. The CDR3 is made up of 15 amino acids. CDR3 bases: TGTGCTAGTGGTTTGTCCGCGGGCCTTAGCTATGGCTACACCTTC. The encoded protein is CASGLSAGLSYGYTF.

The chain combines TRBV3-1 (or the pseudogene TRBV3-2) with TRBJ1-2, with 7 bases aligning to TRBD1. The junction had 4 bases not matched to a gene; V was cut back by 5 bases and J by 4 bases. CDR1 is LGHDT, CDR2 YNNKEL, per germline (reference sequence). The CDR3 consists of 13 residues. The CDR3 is CASSMTGIYGYTF. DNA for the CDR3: TGTGCCAGCAGCATGACAGGGATCTATGGCTACACCTTC.

DNA for the CDR3: TGTGCCAGCAGCCAATACCCCCCCAGGGGAAATTCACCCCTCCACTTT. It is translated as CASSQYPPRGNSPLHF. This chain uses TRBV4-2 with TRBJ1-6; tentative D call: TRBD1 (6 bases). CDR1 and CDR2 from the germline V gene are LGHNA and YNFKEQ. With 2 bases removed from V and 7 bases from J, the gap between germline ends came to 15 bases. There are 16 residues in the CDR3.

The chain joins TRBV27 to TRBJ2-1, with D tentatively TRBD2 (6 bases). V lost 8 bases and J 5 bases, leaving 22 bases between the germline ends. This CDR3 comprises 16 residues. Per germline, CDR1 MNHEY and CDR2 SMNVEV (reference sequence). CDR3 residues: CASARGSQGGHNEQFF. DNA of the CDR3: TGTGCCAGCGCACGGGGGAGCCAGGGAGGACACAATGAGCAGTTCTTC.

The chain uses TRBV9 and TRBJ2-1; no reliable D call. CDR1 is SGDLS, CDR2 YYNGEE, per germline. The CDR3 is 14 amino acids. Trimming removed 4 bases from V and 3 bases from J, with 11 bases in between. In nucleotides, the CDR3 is TGTGCCAGCAGCCCGACGGCGGACTACAATGAGCAGTTCTTC. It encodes CASSPTADYNEQFF. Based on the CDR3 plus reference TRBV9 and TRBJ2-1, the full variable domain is DSGVTQTPKHLITATGQRVTLRCSPRSGDLSVYWYQQSLDQGLQFLIQYYNGEERAKGNILERFSAQQFPDLHSELNLSSLELGDSALYFCASSPTADYNEQFFGPGTRLTVL.

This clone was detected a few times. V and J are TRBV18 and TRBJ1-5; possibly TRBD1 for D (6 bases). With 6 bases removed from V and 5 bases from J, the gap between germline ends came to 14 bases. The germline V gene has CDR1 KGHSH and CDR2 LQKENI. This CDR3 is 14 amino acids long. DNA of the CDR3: TGTGCCAGCTCCCTCGAGGGGGTTCATCAGCCCCAGCATTTT. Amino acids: CASSLEGVHQPQHF.

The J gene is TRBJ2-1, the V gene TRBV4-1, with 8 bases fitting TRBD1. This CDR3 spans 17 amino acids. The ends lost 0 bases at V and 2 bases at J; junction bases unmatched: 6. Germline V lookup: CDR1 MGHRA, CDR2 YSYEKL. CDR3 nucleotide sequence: TGCGCCAGCAGCCAAGATCCGAGGACAGGGACCTACAATGAGCAGTTCTTC. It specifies CASSQDPRTGTYNEQFF.

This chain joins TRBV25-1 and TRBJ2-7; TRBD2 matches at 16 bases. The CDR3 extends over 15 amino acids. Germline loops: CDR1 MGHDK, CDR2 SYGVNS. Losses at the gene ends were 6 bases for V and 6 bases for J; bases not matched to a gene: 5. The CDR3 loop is CASSPGLAGGGEQYV. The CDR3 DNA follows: TGTGCCAGCAGCCCGGGACTAGCGGGAGGGGGCGAGCAGTACGTC.

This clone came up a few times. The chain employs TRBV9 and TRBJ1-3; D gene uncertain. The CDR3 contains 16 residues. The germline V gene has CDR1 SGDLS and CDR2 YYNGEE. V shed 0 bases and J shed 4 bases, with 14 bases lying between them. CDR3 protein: CASSVGLGNPGNTIYF. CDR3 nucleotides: TGTGCCAGCAGCGTAGGGTTGGGCAACCCGGGAAACACCATATATTTT.

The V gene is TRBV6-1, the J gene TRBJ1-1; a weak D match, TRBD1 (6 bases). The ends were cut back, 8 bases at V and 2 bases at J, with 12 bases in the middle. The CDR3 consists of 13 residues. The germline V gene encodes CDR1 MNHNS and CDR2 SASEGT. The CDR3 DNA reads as TGTGCCAGCCAGACAGGAGACAACACTGAAGCTTTCTTT. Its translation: CASQTGDNTEAFF.

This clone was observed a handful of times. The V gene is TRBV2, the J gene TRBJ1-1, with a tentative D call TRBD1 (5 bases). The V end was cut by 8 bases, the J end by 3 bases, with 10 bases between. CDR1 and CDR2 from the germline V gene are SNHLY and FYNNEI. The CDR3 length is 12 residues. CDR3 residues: CASVGRYTEAFF. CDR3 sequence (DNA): TGTGCCAGCGTGGGGCGATACACTGAAGCTTTCTTT.

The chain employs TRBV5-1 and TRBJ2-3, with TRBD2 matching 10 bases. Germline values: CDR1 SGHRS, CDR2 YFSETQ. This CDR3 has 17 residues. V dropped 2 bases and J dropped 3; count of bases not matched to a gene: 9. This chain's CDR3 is CASSFSGGPVSTDTQYF. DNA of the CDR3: TGCGCCAGCAGCTTTAGCGGGGGGCCGGTTAGTACAGATACGCAGTATTTT.

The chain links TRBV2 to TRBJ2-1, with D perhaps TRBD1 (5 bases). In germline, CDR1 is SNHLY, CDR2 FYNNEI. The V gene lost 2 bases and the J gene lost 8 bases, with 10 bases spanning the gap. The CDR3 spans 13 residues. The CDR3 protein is CASSEKGRDEQFF. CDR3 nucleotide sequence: TGTGCCAGCAGTGAAAAGGGGCGCGATGAGCAGTTCTTC. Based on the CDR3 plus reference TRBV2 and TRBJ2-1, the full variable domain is EPEVTQTPSHQVTQMGQEVILRCVPISNHLYFYWYRQILGQKVEFLVSFYNNEISEKSEIFDDQFSVERPDGSNFTLKIRSTKLEDSAMYFCASSEKGRDEQFFGPGTRLTVL.

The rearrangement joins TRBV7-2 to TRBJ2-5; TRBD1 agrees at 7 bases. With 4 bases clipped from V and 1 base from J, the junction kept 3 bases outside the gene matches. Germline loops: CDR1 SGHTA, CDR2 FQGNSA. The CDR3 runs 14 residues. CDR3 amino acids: CASSSRGFQETQYF. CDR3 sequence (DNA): TGTGCCAGCAGCTCCAGGGGGTTCCAAGAGACCCAGTACTTC.

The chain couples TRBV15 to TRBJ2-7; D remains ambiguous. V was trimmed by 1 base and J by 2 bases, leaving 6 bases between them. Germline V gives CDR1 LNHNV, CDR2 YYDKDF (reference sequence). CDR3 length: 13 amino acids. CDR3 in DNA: TGTGCCACCAGCAGAGTCCAGACCTACGAGCAGTACTTC. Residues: CATSRVQTYEQYF.

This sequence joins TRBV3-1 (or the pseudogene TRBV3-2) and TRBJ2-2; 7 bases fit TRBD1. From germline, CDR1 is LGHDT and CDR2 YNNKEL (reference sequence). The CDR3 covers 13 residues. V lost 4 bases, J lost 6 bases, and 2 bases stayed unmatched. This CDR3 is CASSRQGPGELFF. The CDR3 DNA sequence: TGTGCCAGCAGCCGACAGGGACCCGGGGAGCTGTTTTTT.

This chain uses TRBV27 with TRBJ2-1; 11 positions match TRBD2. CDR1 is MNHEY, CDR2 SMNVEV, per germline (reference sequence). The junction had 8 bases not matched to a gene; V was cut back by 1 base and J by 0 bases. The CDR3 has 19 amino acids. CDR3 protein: CASSLLPSGGPSSYNEQFF. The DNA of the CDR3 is TGTGCCAGCAGTTTATTGCCTAGCGGGGGGCCTAGCTCCTACAATGAGCAGTTCTTC.

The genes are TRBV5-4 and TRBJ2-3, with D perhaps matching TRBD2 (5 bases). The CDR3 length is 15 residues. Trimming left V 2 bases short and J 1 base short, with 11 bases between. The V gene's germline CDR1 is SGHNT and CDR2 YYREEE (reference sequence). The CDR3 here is CASSFGLAGTDTQYF. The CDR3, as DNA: TGTGCCAGCAGCTTTGGGCTAGCAGGCACAGATACGCAGTATTTT.

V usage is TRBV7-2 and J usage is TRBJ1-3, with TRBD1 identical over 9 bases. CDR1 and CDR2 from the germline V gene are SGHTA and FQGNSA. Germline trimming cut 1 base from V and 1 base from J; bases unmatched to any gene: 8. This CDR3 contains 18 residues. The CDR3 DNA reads TGTGCCAGCAGCTTAGTCTACACCGGGACAGGGTCTGGAAACACCATATATTTT. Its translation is CASSLVYTGTGSGNTIYF.

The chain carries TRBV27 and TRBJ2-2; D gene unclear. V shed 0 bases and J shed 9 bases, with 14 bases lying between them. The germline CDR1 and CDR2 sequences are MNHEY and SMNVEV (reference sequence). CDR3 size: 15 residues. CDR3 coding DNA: TGTGCCAGCAGTTTATCTAGGCCAGGCGCCAGGGAGCTGTTTTTT. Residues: CASSLSRPGARELFF.

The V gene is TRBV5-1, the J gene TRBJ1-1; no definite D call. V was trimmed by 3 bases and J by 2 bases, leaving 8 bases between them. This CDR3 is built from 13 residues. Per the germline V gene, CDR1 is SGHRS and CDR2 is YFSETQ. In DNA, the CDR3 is TGCGCCAGCAGCTCCTCCGTAAACACTGAAGCTTTCTTT. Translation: CASSSSVNTEAFF.